This TCR beta chain was recovered during a study of T cell repertoires in cytomegalovirus infection (dated by TCRdb to between 2019 and 2020). For the study in its entirety: Because public TCR beta signatures pointed to carriage of CMV infection together with the matching HLA type, the HLA type of each donor mattered for the analysis.

Findings and caveats that apply to the study as a whole: The ex vivo response was dominated by HLA-C-restricted CMV-specific TCR beta clonotypes, which also provided the single most frequent clonotype in two of eight donors. In both this cohort and an independent cohort of some 380 donors, the cumulative frequency of public TCR beta family members distinguished carriers of CMV infection plus the relevant HLA type.

This clonotype was picked up a small number of times. Its antigen is unknown. Base qualities are not provided; no much larger clone lies one nucleotide away. At the junction V is shortened by 0 bases and J by 9 bases, with 18 bases in between. From cysteine to phenylalanine, the CDR3 is 17 amino acids long. Here the CDR3 DNA is all that survives: 51 bases in frame from base 1. In the germline V gene (reference sequence), CDR1 corresponds to MNHEY and CDR2 to SMNVEV. The instrument was an Illumina HiSeq 1500. In-frame beta chains were kept once TCRdb had trimmed the public reads at Q25 with fastp and called clones with MiXCR. Duplicate CDR3 protein sequences are folded into a single record with the most common DNA and genes. The sample table lists around 180,000 distinct CDR3 sequences, roughly 27% of them with a count of one. Of the sample, 31% falls within the top ten clones.

Here the chain combines TRBV27 and TRBJ1-6; TRBD1 could be the D gene, as 5 bases match. Sequences were obtained from PBMCs. The source of this sequence is a human donor in good health (CMV status not recorded). Some clones in this sample may be carry-over from other donors' samples. The DNA is as follows: TGTGCCAGCAGTTTATCGGCCTGGGGAGGGGATGGTTCACCCCTCCACTTT. It codes for CASSLSAWGGDGSPLHF.